This TCR beta chain was identified during a study of cytomegalovirus exposure and HLA in healthy donors. Whole-study context: Tens of millions of unique TCRs from HLA-typed donors made up an early data release.

This CDR3 region has 15 residues. J gave up 3 bases and V 3 bases, and 4 bases lay outside the gene matches. CDR1 is LGHNA and CDR2 is YSLEER in the germline V gene. PCR used 60 Vbeta primers and 13 Jbeta primers. Per the study methods: Around 9.9 million shared chains were among the approximately 76 million unique TCR beta chains that a later analysis counted. TCRdb's table, derived via immunoSEQ multiplex PCR, lists solely in-frame clones and lacks some. V, J and clone size are taken as reported in that table, and D and trimming were inferred from the DNA itself. The sample shows about 160,000 clones, about 72% of them seen only once. Study conclusions and caveats: The authors later found TCR association rates varying by HLA locus, with DRB1 most and HLA-C fewest. A link between a missense DCLRE1C variant and TCR beta V- and J-gene trimming emerged from a later analysis.

A word on this clone: Its matching antigen is unknown.

What was sequenced was PBMCs. The chain combines TRBV4-3 with TRBJ2-3; 9 bases line up with TRBD2. The sequence came from a male donor in good health and CMV-seronegative. The CDR3 coding sequence is TGCGCCAGCAGCCAGGAGCGGGGGGCGACAGATACGCAGTATTTT. Translated: CASSQERGATDTQYF.